The 24 T cell receptor beta chains reported below all come from one sample, sequenced in a study of PD-L1 blockade in urothelial cancer (dated by TCRdb to 2017 to 2019). The time point label here, explained by the study, means: peripheral blood 6 weeks after treatment start. The library relied on the immunoSEQ multiplex PCR assay. TCRdb's version of the immuneACCESS table is confined to in-frame rearrangements and falls short of the full clone set. An unresolved V gene accounts for under half of the shortfall where checked; the remainder is of unknown origin. This sample holds over 20,000 clones; more than 75% were observed only once. The ten largest make up around 11% of the sample. The starting material was PBMCs, obtained around atezolizumab (anti-PD-L1) treatment. These receptors originate from a woman aged 55-69 years with urothelial cancer.

The chain joins TRBV15 to TRBJ2-2; 7 nucleotides line up with TRBD1. CDR1 and CDR2 from the germline V gene are LNHNV and YYDKDF (reference sequence). Unmatched junction bases numbered 5, after V lost 0 bases and J lost 1 base. CDR3 length: 17 residues. CDR3 sequence: CATSRDPAGGNTGELFF. The CDR3 coding sequence is TGTGCCACCAGCAGAGATCCGGCAGGGGGGAACACCGGGGAGCTGTTTTTT.

This clone came up once. V and J are TRBV5-1 and TRBJ1-4; D remains unclear. Germline V gene data show CDR1 as SGHRS and CDR2 as YFSETQ. This CDR3 is 14 amino acids long. Between the trimmed V and J ends, which lost 2 bases and 1 base, there was a span of 6 bases. The CDR3 spells CASSLGETNEKLFF. In DNA form, the CDR3 reads TGCGCCAGCAGCTTAGGAGAAACTAATGAAAAACTGTTTTTT.

The V gene is TRBV4-2, the J gene TRBJ2-1; TRBD2 agrees at 10 bases. The J segment lost 8 bases and the V segment lost 1 base, leaving 11 bases of the junction unmatched. Per the germline V gene, CDR1 is LGHNA and CDR2 is YNFKEQ. The CDR3 extends over 17 amino acids. The CDR3 loop is CASSQVQPAGGLDEQFF. CDR3 nucleotide sequence: TGTGCCAGCAGCCAAGTTCAACCAGCGGGAGGGCTCGATGAGCAGTTCTTC.

Regarding this clone: Other DNA sequences from this sample encode an identical CDR3 as well. V and J are TRBV19 and TRBJ1-1, with 7 nucleotides matching TRBD1. Per the germline V gene, CDR1 is LNHDA and CDR2 is SQIVND (reference sequence). The CDR3 runs 13 residues. Trimming cost V 6 bases and J 4 bases; bases outside gene matches: 5. DNA for the CDR3: TGTGCCAGTAGCACAGGGGTCGGCACTGAAGCTTTCTTT. Protein product: CASSTGVGTEAFF. Using reference TRBV19 and TRBJ1-1 for the parts outside the CDR3, the full variable domain is DGGITQSPKYLFRKEGQNVTLSCEQNLNHDAMYWYRQDPGQGLRLIYYSQIVNDFQKGDIAEGYSVSREKKESFPLTVTSAQKNPTAFYLCASSTGVGTEAFFGQGTRLTVV.

The genes are TRBV11-2 and TRBJ1-2; the D is unclear. The CDR3 loop spans 15 amino acids. The germline CDR1 and CDR2 sequences are SGHAT and FQNNGV. Trimming removed 1 base at V and 2 bases at J, with 11 bases between. CDR3 region: CASSLGFGQNYGYTF. In DNA form, the CDR3 reads TGTGCCAGCAGCTTAGGGTTTGGGCAGAACTATGGCTACACCTTC.

The J gene is TRBJ1-2, the V gene TRBV5-4; 7 positions match TRBD1. Germline values: CDR1 SGHNT, CDR2 YYREEE (reference sequence). This CDR3 region has 14 residues. Germline trimming cut 4 bases from V and 5 bases from J; bases unmatched to any gene: 8. The CDR3, as DNA: TGTGCCAGCAGCGAAACGACAGGGAATTATGGCTACACCTTC. This codes for CASSETTGNYGYTF.

J is TRBJ2-1 and V is TRBV5-1; the D gene is possibly TRBD1 (6 bases). Trimming cost V 7 bases and J 1 base, with 12 bases left between them. Germline CDR1 reads SGHRS; CDR2 reads YFSETQ. The CDR3 contains 14 residues. The DNA for the CDR3 is TGCGCCAGCCAGACACAGGGATCCTACAATGAGCAGTTCTTC. Its translation: CASQTQGSYNEQFF. The whole variable domain, remainder taken from reference TRBV5-1 and TRBJ2-1, is KAGVTQTPRYLIKTRGQQVTLSCSPISGHRSVSWYQQTPGQGLQFLFEYFSETQRNKGNFPGRFSGRQFSNSRSEMNVSTLELGDSALYLCASQTQGSYNEQFFGPGTRLTVL.

In DNA form, the CDR3 reads TGCGCCAGCAGGGAGGAGGGTTACACTGAAGCTTTCTTT. It encodes CASREEGYTEAFF. The chain links TRBV5-1 to TRBJ1-1; D uncertain. The CDR3 is 13 residues long. CDR1 and CDR2 from the germline V gene are SGHRS and YFSETQ. With 5 bases removed from V and 3 bases from J, the gap between germline ends came to 11 bases.

The chain is built from TRBV7-8 and TRBJ2-7, with 8 positions matching TRBD1. Germline CDR1 is SGHVS and CDR2 is FQNEAQ. The CDR3 has 18 residues. The junction had 17 bases not matched to a gene; V was cut back by 1 base and J by 6 bases. CDR3 coding DNA: TGTGCCAGCAGCTTAGGATCGGAAAGGACAGGCGACAGGGGCGAGCAGTACTTC. The encoded protein is CASSLGSERTGDRGEQYF.

This clone was seen more than once but under ten times. V usage is TRBV7-2 and J usage is TRBJ2-7; 7 bases are shared with TRBD2. J gave up 5 bases and V 4 bases, and 8 bases lay outside the gene matches. The CDR3 sequence is 14 residues long. Germline CDR1 and CDR2: SGHTA and FQGNSA. The CDR3 reads CASSWVGGYDEQYF. CDR3 nucleotide sequence: TGTGCCAGCAGCTGGGTGGGAGGGTACGACGAGCAGTACTTC.

The chain joins TRBV7-6 to TRBJ2-1, with D perhaps matching TRBD2 (5 bases). Per germline, CDR1 SGHVS and CDR2 FNYEAQ. Trimming stripped 3 bases from V and 7 bases from J, with 16 bases between. The CDR3 loop spans 15 amino acids. CDR3 in amino acids: CASSLQFLSGNEQFF. The CDR3, as DNA: TGTGCCAGCAGCTTGCAATTTTTGTCGGGAAATGAGCAGTTCTTC.

CDR3 amino acids: CASSLFLGEYEQYF. The CDR3 region has the DNA TGTGCCAGCAGCTTATTCCTGGGCGAGTACGAGCAGTACTTC. The V gene is TRBV7-2, the J gene TRBJ2-7; D call uncertain. This CDR3 is 14 amino acids long. Germline V gene lookup returns CDR1 SGHTA and CDR2 FQGNSA. V lost 2 bases to trimming and J lost 4 bases, with 12 bases between them.

The chain combines TRBV28 with TRBJ1-2; the match to TRBD1 covers 9 bases. V lost 6 bases to trimming and J lost 3 bases; unmatched junction nucleotides: 2. Germline V CDR1 and CDR2: MDHEN, SYDVKM. The CDR3 runs 13 residues. The CDR3 nucleotides read TGTGCCAGCAGGGGGACAGGGTACTATGGCTACACCTTC. Its protein product is CASRGTGYYGYTF.

The chain recombines TRBV2 with TRBJ2-7; the match to TRBD2 covers 10 bases. V dropped 8 bases and J dropped 3; count of bases not matched to a gene: 16. Germline V gene lookup returns CDR1 SNHLY and CDR2 FYNNEI. The CDR3 length is 17 residues. The CDR3 loop reads CASGLVVLAGRIYEQYF. The CDR3 DNA reads TGTGCCAGCGGTTTAGTCGTACTAGCGGGACGTATCTACGAGCAGTACTTC.

The chain has TRBV2 and TRBJ2-2; 11 bases are shared with TRBD2. The CDR3 runs to 16 residues. V lost 5 bases and J lost 5; bases outside the gene matches: 7. The V gene's germline CDR1 is SNHLY and CDR2 FYNNEI. The CDR3 protein is CASSPSLAGVTGELFF. In DNA, the CDR3 is TGTGCCAGCAGTCCGTCACTAGCGGGAGTTACCGGGGAGCTGTTTTTT.

The V gene is TRBV7-6, the J gene TRBJ2-3; D not resolved. The CDR3 is 15 residues long. In germline, CDR1 is SGHVS, CDR2 FNYEAQ. With 3 bases removed from V and 0 bases from J, the gap between germline ends came to 10 bases. CDR3 sequence (DNA): TGTGCCAGCAGCTTCTCCACGACTAGCACAGATACGCAGTATTTT. Translating it yields CASSFSTTSTDTQYF. Using reference TRBV7-6 and TRBJ2-3 for the parts outside the CDR3, the full variable domain is GAGVSQSPRYKVTKRGQDVALRCDPISGHVSLYWYRQALGQGPEFLTYFNYEAQQDKSGLPNDRFSAERPEGSISTLTIQRTEQRDSAMYRCASSFSTTSTDTQYFGPGTRLTVL.

The chain combines TRBV5-4 with TRBJ2-5; TRBD2 matches at 8 bases. Germline CDR1 SGHNT, CDR2 YYREEE (reference sequence). The junction had 11 bases not matched to a gene; V was cut back by 5 bases and J by 5 bases. The CDR3 sequence is 15 residues long. CDR3 DNA sequence: TGTGCCAGCAGTTCCGTAGCGGGAAGGTCGGAGACCCAGTACTTC. Translating gives CASSSVAGRSETQYF.

V gene TRBV14 combines with J gene TRBJ1-2, with D perhaps matching TRBD1 (5 bases). Per germline, CDR1 SGHDN and CDR2 FVKESK. Trimming pared 4 bases from V and 6 bases from J, leaving 12 bases between. This CDR3 spans 13 amino acids. DNA of the CDR3: TGTGCCAGCAGCCGATCTTGGACACATGGCTACACCTTC. As protein: CASSRSWTHGYTF. The whole variable domain, filled in from reference TRBV14 and TRBJ1-2, reads EAGVTQFPSHSVIEKGQTVTLRCDPISGHDNLYWYRRVMGKEIKFLLHFVKESKQDESGMPNNRFLAERTGGTYSTLKVQPAELEDSGVYFCASSRSWTHGYTFGSGTRLTVV.

The genes are TRBV5-1 and TRBJ1-4, with 7 bases aligning to TRBD1. Trimming at V came to 1 base and at J to 4 bases, leaving 4 bases not matched to a gene. The CDR3 length is 15 residues. Germline loops: CDR1 SGHRS, CDR2 YFSETQ. The CDR3 nucleotides are TGCGCCAGCAGCTTGACCGGGACAGTTAATGAAAAACTGTTTTTT. Its protein is CASSLTGTVNEKLFF.

The chain couples TRBV27 to TRBJ2-3; 11 nucleotides line up with TRBD2. The germline V gene encodes CDR1 MNHEY and CDR2 SMNVEV (reference sequence). The V gene end was trimmed by 1 base and the J gene end by 5 bases; junction bases not matched to a gene: 11. The CDR3 contains 18 residues. The CDR3 region has the DNA TGTGCCAGCAGTTTATTGGGGGAGAGACTAGCGGGACGAGATACGCAGTATTTT. It encodes CASSLLGERLAGRDTQYF.

This clone appeared once. V gene TRBV29-1 combines with J gene TRBJ2-7, with 13 bases lining up with TRBD2. CDR3 size: 13 residues. Germline CDR1 reads SQVTM; CDR2 reads ANQGSEA. V shed 5 bases, J shed 3 bases, and the junction held 1 base outside the gene matches. Written as DNA, the CDR3 is TGCAGCGTTCGACTAGCGGGAGGCTACGAGCAGTACTTC. It codes for CSVRLAGGYEQYF.

This chain joins TRBV29-1 and TRBJ2-1; D might be TRBD2 (5 bases). The CDR3 covers 13 residues. CDR1 and CDR2 from the germline V gene are SQVTM and ANQGSEA. Trimming removed 3 bases at V and 3 bases at J, with 9 bases between. CDR3 protein: CSVDGTSYNEQFF. CDR3 sequence (DNA): TGCAGCGTTGATGGTACTAGCTACAATGAGCAGTTCTTC.

The chain recombines TRBV25-1 with TRBJ2-2; 12 bases line up with TRBD2. Unmatched junction bases numbered 13, after V lost 6 bases and J lost 5 bases. Germline V gives CDR1 MGHDK, CDR2 SYGVNS. The CDR3 consists of 18 residues. The CDR3 here is CASSEGLAGRSGTGELFF. CDR3 bases: TGTGCCAGCAGCGAGGGACTAGCGGGTCGATCAGGGACCGGGGAGCTGTTTTTT.

The chain employs TRBV13 and TRBJ1-6; possible D gene TRBD1, 6 bases. CDR3 length: 12 residues. Trimming took off 3 bases at V and 9 bases at J, with 6 bases between the two ends. Germline-derived CDR1 and CDR2 are PRHDT and FYEKMQ (reference sequence). CDR3 DNA: TGTGCCAGCAGCTTCAGGGGTTCACCCCTCCACTTT. This translates into CASSFRGSPLHF. The variable domain in full, with the rest retrieved from reference TRBV13 and TRBJ1-6, is AAGVIQSPRHLIKEKRETATLKCYPIPRHDTVYWYQQGPGQDPQFLISFYEKMQSDKGSIPDRFSAQQFSDYHSELNMSSLELGDSALYFCASSFRGSPLHFGNGTRLTVT.